What follows are 18 T cell receptor beta chains derived from one specimen sequenced in a study of cytomegalovirus exposure and HLA in healthy donors. PCR employed 60 Vbeta and 13 Jbeta primers. Sequencing was performed with immunoSEQ multiplex PCR; in TCRdb, only in-frame clones are kept and a portion is missing. The sample gives roughly 100,000 clones, approximately 77% of which show up once; roughly 9.6% is in the top ten. The sample consisted of PBMCs. Source of these receptors: a male donor in good health and CMV-seropositive.

The V and J genes are TRBV5-1 and TRBJ2-7; tentatively, D is TRBD1 (7 bases). Between the trimmed V and J ends, which lost 5 bases and 0 bases, there was a span of 15 bases. The CDR3 extends over 15 amino acids. Germline V gives CDR1 SGHRS, CDR2 YFSETQ. The CDR3 DNA reads TGCGCCAGCAGGCTTCAGGGGGGACCCTCCTACGAGCAGTACTTC. This translates into CASRLQGGPSYEQYF.

The chain employs TRBV10-3 and TRBJ1-3; 10 bases are a match to TRBD1. The CDR3 loop spans 13 amino acids. Germline V gene lookup returns CDR1 ENHRY and CDR2 SYGVKD. The trim removed 10 bases at V and 2 bases at J, leaving 2 bases unmatched. The CDR3 loop is CATGTGAGNTIYF. CDR3 nucleotide sequence: TGTGCCACCGGGACAGGGGCTGGAAACACCATATATTTT.

This sequence joins TRBV7-6 and TRBJ2-3; 7 bases map to TRBD1. The length of the CDR3 is 15 residues. J was trimmed by 0 bases and V by 5 bases; bases with no gene match: 5. CDR1 and CDR2 (germline): SGHVS, FNYEAQ. The CDR3: CASSPRQGSTDTQYF. The CDR3 nucleotides are TGTGCCAGCAGCCCAAGACAGGGTAGCACAGATACGCAGTATTTT.

CDR3 DNA: TGTGCCAGCAGCGTCGATACTCAGGGGGCGGAGGGCTACACCTTC. Protein sequence: CASSVDTQGAEGYTF. The chain has TRBV9 and TRBJ1-2; 8 bases are shared with TRBD1. The ends lost 2 bases at V and 8 bases at J; junction bases unmatched: 11. The CDR3 length is 15 residues. Germline CDR1 is SGDLS and CDR2 is YYNGEE.

This chain joins TRBV5-1 and TRBJ2-7; a weak D match, TRBD1 (5 bases). Germline V CDR1 and CDR2: SGHRS, YFSETQ. The length of the CDR3 is 13 residues. V gave up 4 bases and J gave up 0 bases, with 8 bases separating them. This CDR3 reads CASSTDISYEQYF. The DNA of the CDR3 is TGCGCCAGCAGCACGGACATCTCCTACGAGCAGTACTTC.

In regard to this clone: The junction departs from germline at one end; a sequencing error may be responsible. The chain employs TRBV19 and TRBJ2-4, with 8 bases matching TRBD1. There are 18 residues in the CDR3. Germline-derived CDR1 and CDR2 are LNHDA and SQIVND (reference sequence). Here the CDR3 reads CASSMGLGQGRSKNSQYF. The CDR3 DNA is TGTGCCAGTAGTATGGGGCTTGGACAGGGCCGTTCCAAAAACAGTCAGTACTTC.

V is TRBV15 and J is TRBJ2-1; TRBD2 matches 8 bases. Looked up from germline, CDR1 is LNHNV and CDR2 is YYDKDF (reference sequence). The CDR3 has 16 amino acids. V gave up 0 bases and J gave up 5 bases; unmatched junction bases: 6. This CDR3 is CATSRDRASGHNEQFF. CDR3 bases: TGTGCCACCAGCAGAGATAGGGCTAGCGGGCACAATGAGCAGTTCTTC.

V usage is TRBV29-1 and J usage is TRBJ1-2; TRBD1 matches at 7 bases. CDR3 size: 12 residues. Germline-derived CDR1 and CDR2 are SQVTM and ANQGSEA. The V segment lost 1 base and the J segment 8 bases; nucleotides outside the gene matches: 4. The CDR3 sequence is CSVEGQGGGYTF. For the CDR3, the DNA is TGCAGCGTTGAAGGGCAGGGGGGCGGCTACACCTTC.

V is TRBV4-1 and J is TRBJ2-3; tentatively, D is TRBD2 (6 bases). This CDR3 contains 15 residues. The V end was cut by 1 base, the J end by 4 bases, with 12 bases between. Germline CDR1 MGHRA, CDR2 YSYEKL. CDR3 in amino acids: CASSQGTGVADTQYF. The DNA of the CDR3 is TGCGCCAGCAGCCAAGGGACGGGAGTCGCAGATACGCAGTATTTT.

The genes are TRBV6-5 and TRBJ1-2; 10 bases are shared with TRBD1. There are 15 residues in the CDR3. Germline V CDR1 and CDR2: MNHEY, SVGAGI. Trimming at V came to 6 bases and at J to 4 bases, leaving 8 bases not matched to a gene. The CDR3 DNA reads as TGTGCCAGCAGGCCCTCGGGACAGGGGAGCTATGGCTACACCTTC. It codes for CASRPSGQGSYGYTF.

The chain is built from TRBV25-1 and TRBJ2-7; D might be TRBD1 (6 bases). The germline CDR1 and CDR2 sequences are MGHDK and SYGVNS. The CDR3 has 16 amino acids. Trimming shortened V by 3 bases and J by 3 bases, and 18 bases separated the two germline ends. The chain's CDR3 is CASSEGKGHSYYEQYF. The CDR3 nucleotides read TGTGCCAGCAGTGAGGGCAAGGGACATAGTTACTACGAGCAGTACTTC.

The chain uses TRBV5-1 and TRBJ2-7; 9 nucleotides match TRBD1. Germline V CDR1 and CDR2: SGHRS, YFSETQ. Trimming at V came to 3 bases and at J to 6 bases, leaving 13 bases not matched to a gene. This CDR3 has 16 amino acids. This CDR3 reads CASSYSPGTGTGEQYF. CDR3 sequence (DNA): TGCGCCAGCAGCTACTCTCCCGGGACAGGGACGGGCGAGCAGTACTTC. The entire variable domain, with the rest obtained from reference TRBV5-1 and TRBJ2-7, is as follows: KAGVTQTPRYLIKTRGQQVTLSCSPISGHRSVSWYQQTPGQGLQFLFEYFSETQRNKGNFPGRFSGRQFSNSRSEMNVSTLELGDSALYLCASSYSPGTGTGEQYFGPGTRLTVT.

The rearrangement uses TRBV11-2 and TRBJ1-1; D gene ambiguous. The CDR3 spans 14 residues. V was clipped by 0 bases and J by 2 bases, with 7 bases between them. Germline assignment: CDR1 SGHAT and CDR2 FQNNGV. The CDR3 reads CASSLEEGNTEAFF. In DNA form, the CDR3 reads TGTGCCAGCAGCTTAGAAGAGGGAAACACTGAAGCTTTCTTT. The full variable domain, with the rest looked up from reference TRBV11-2 and TRBJ1-1, is EAGVAQSPRYKIIEKRQSVAFWCNPISGHATLYWYQQILGQGPKLLIQFQNNGVVDDSQLPKDRFSAERLKGVDSTLKIQPAKLEDSAVYLCASSLEEGNTEAFFGQGTRLTVV.

In its sample, this clone was seen a few times. The chain links TRBV7-9 to TRBJ1-5; TRBD1 matches at 9 bases. This CDR3 has 15 amino acids. The germline gives CDR1 SEHNR, CDR2 FQNEAQ (reference sequence). V trimming: 5 bases; J trimming: 3 bases; junction bases outside the gene matches: 5. CDR3 DNA: TGTGCCAGCAGCCCCGGGACAGGGACCAATCAGCCCCAGCATTTT. Its translation: CASSPGTGTNQPQHF.

This clone came up once. The rearrangement links TRBV19 to TRBJ1-5, with 9 nucleotides matching TRBD1. There are 15 residues in the CDR3. From germline, CDR1 is LNHDA and CDR2 SQIVND (reference sequence). J lost 6 bases, V lost 6 bases, and 9 bases had no gene match. CDR3 nucleotides: TGTGCCAGTAGGGGGGGACAGGGCCTTCGTCAGCCCCAGCATTTT. Its translation: CASRGGQGLRQPQHF.

This rearrangement joins TRBV6-5 to TRBJ1-2; possibly TRBD1 for D (6 bases). The germline V gene encodes CDR1 MNHEY and CDR2 SVGAGI. This CDR3 has 14 amino acids. The V gene lost 2 bases and the J gene lost 2 bases, with 9 bases spanning the gap. CDR3 sequence: CASSYATGNYGYTF. CDR3 sequence (DNA): TGTGCCAGCAGTTACGCAACAGGGAACTATGGCTACACCTTC.

This sequence joins TRBV28 and TRBJ2-7, with a weak D call TRBD1 (6 bases). With 4 bases removed from V and 3 bases from J, the gap between germline ends came to 16 bases. The CDR3 contains 15 residues. From germline, CDR1 is MDHEN and CDR2 SYDVKM. The CDR3 sequence is CASSSGTSYHYEQYF. Written as DNA, the CDR3 is TGTGCCAGCAGTTCAGGGACAAGTTATCACTACGAGCAGTACTTC.

This clone was detected only once. The chain couples TRBV10-3 to TRBJ2-5; 8 bases line up with TRBD2. CDR3 length: 14 amino acids. From germline, CDR1 is ENHRY and CDR2 SYGVKD. V lost 10 bases, J lost 1 base, and 8 bases stayed unmatched. Written as DNA, the CDR3 is TGTGCCACCTCCCTGACTAGCGCCCAAGAGACCCAGTACTTC. This translates into CATSLTSAQETQYF.